This T cell receptor beta chain was identified in a study of T cell responses to AZD1222 COVID-19 vaccine. On this clone itself: Its specificity is not known.

Some clones are missing from TCRdb's copy, which holds only in-frame ones; the method was immunoSEQ multiplex PCR. The sample carries roughly 100,000 clones, roughly 90% recorded once. This CDR3 spans 13 amino acids. Trimming shortened V by 0 bases and J by 4 bases, and 7 bases separated the two germline ends. Germline loops: CDR1 SGHRS, CDR2 YFSETQ. Study-wide points: Reports indicate that nearly half of spike-specific TCRs are directed at unmutated variant regions.

The J gene is TRBJ1-2, the V gene TRBV5-1; no reliable D call. This sample comprised peripheral blood, obtained on day 0 of AZD1222 vaccination. The sequence came from an adult in good health. CDR3 bases: TGCGCCAGCAGCTTGGTGGCAACCTATGGCTACACCTTC. Its protein product is CASSLVATYGYTF.